Here is one T cell receptor (beta chain) with its context. The antigen is undetermined. These data are taken from a study of T cell repertoires in cytomegalovirus infection. One entry per CDR3 protein, called by TCRdb with MiXCR from the reads. The table includes hundreds of thousands of distinct CDR3 sequences, about 29% detected once. The material sequenced was cultured PBMCs, taken from culture after CMV antigen stimulation. The TCR originated in a human donor in good health (CMV status not recorded). Some clones in this sample may be carry-over from other donors' samples.

The CDR3 is CASSHAEGIAQPQHF. For the CDR3, the DNA is TGTGCCAGTAGTCACGCAGAAGGGATCGCTCAGCCCCAGCATTTT. This sequence joins TRBV19 and TRBJ1-5; D gene uncertain. V was shortened by 5 bases and J by 6 bases, with 17 bases between the two germline ends. Germline CDR1 LNHDA, CDR2 SQIVND (reference sequence). CDR3 length equals 15 residues.